This T cell receptor (beta chain) was identified during a study of identical twins. As regards this clonotype: Its antigen is unknown.

Study-wide results and limits: Cross-sectional statistics, not tracking of the same donors, supported the conclusions. The degree of excess twin sharing was weaker in beta out-of-frame sequences.

TCRdb ran MiXCR on the 5' RACE reads and lists one entry per CDR3 protein. The table lists about 730,000 distinct CDR3 sequences, about 20% of them singletons, with over 4% in the top ten. The CDR3 is made up of 13 amino acids. Germline lookup yields CDR1 SGHTA and CDR2 FQGNSA. V lost 5 bases to trimming and J lost 12 bases, with 17 bases between them. These data are also associated with another study on T cells expressing NK-cell markers. That source notes: All TCR beta repertoires analysed originated from sorted CD3+CD56+NKG2C+, CD3+CD56+NKG2C- and CD3+CD56-NKG2C+ T cells. Serological testing identified most of the eight sequenced donors as HCMV-seropositive and one as seronegative.

The rearrangement links TRBV7-2 to TRBJ2-1; D is ambiguous. The TCR comes from a woman aged 18-29 years in good health. Sample: PBMCs. The CDR3 nucleotides read TGTGCCAGCAGCCCCCTTGAGATTTGGGGGCAGTTCTTC. Protein: CASSPLEIWGQFF.